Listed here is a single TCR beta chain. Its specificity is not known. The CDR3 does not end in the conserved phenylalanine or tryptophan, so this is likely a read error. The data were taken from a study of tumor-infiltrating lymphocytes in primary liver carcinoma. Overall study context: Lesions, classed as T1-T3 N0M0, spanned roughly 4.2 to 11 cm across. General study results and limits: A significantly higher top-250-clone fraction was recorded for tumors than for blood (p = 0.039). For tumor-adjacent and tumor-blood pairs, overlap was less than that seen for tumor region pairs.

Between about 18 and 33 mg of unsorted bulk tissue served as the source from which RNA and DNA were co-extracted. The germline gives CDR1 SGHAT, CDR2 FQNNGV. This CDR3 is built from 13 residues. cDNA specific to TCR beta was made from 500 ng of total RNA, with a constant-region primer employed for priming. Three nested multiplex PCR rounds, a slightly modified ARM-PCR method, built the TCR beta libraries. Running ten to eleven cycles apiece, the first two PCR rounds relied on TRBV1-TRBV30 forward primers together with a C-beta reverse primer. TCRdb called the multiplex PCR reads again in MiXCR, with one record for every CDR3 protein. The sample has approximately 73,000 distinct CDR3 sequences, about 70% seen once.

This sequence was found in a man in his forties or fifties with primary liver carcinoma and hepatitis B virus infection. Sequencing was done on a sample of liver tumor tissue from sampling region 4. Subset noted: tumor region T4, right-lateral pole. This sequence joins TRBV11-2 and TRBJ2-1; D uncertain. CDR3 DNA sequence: TGTGCCAGCAGCTTACTGGGGTACAATAAGCAGTTCTAC. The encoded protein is CASSLLGYNKQFY.